Shown below are 20 T cell receptor beta chains from a single sample sequenced in a study of CD8+ T cells in alopecia areata. RNA extraction was followed by reverse transcription into cDNA, which acted as the sequencing template. TCRdb's copy holds only in-frame clones and misses some; the assay was immunoSEQ multiplex PCR. The sample lists about 210,000 clones, more than 45% occurring once. Stated treatment: oral pan-JAK inhibitor, 5-10 mg twice daily. This material consisted of CD4+ T cells sorted from blood, taken at week 4, from a patient treated with tofacitinib. The source of these receptors is a human donor with alopecia areata.

The chain carries TRBV29-1 and TRBJ1-1, with 7 bases matching TRBD1. The V gene's germline CDR1 is SQVTM and CDR2 ANQGSEA. The CDR3 is 12 amino acids. J gave up 8 bases and V 6 bases, and 9 bases lay outside the gene matches. CDR3 nucleotides: TGCAGCGTATCGGGACAGCTGGGCGAAGCTTTCTTT. This codes for CSVSGQLGEAFF. The full variable domain, completed using reference TRBV29-1 and TRBJ1-1, is SAVISQKPSRDICQRGTSLTIQCQVDSQVTMMFWYRQQPGQSLTLIATANQGSEATYESGFVIDKFPISRPNLTFSTLTVSNMSPEDSSIYLCSVSGQLGEAFFGQGTRLTVV.

This clone occurred a few times. This rearrangement joins TRBV6-6 to TRBJ1-1; D gene ambiguous. CDR1 and CDR2 from the germline V gene are MNHNY and SVGAGI (reference sequence). CDR3 length: 13 amino acids. The V gene lost 7 bases and the J gene lost 2 bases, with 11 bases spanning the gap. The CDR3 loop reads CASKEGGNTEAFF. The CDR3 DNA follows: TGTGCCAGCAAAGAGGGAGGAAACACTGAAGCTTTCTTT.

The chain uses TRBV30 and TRBJ1-2, with unresolved D. The V end was cut by 4 bases, the J end by 5 bases, with 11 bases between. Germline CDR1 reads GTSNPN; CDR2 reads SVGIG (reference sequence). The CDR3 is 12 amino acids. The CDR3 sequence is CAWTRTGYGYTF. In nucleotides, the CDR3 is TGTGCCTGGACCCGGACGGGATATGGCTACACCTTC.

This chain links TRBV30 with TRBJ1-6; no definite D call. Per the germline V gene, CDR1 is GTSNPN and CDR2 is SVGIG (reference sequence). CDR3 length equals 15 residues. V lost 3 bases, J lost 4 bases, and 13 bases lay in between. The CDR3 bases are TGTGCCTGGAGCGTCGATGGAGGGTATAATTCACCCCTCCACTTT. Translating gives CAWSVDGGYNSPLHF.

J is TRBJ2-6 and V is TRBV5-1; D uncertain. Germline V CDR1 and CDR2: SGHRS, YFSETQ. The CDR3 covers 15 residues. The V end was cut by 0 bases, the J end by 0 bases, with 4 bases between. The CDR3 spells CASSLDPSGANVLTF. The CDR3 DNA sequence: TGCGCCAGCAGCTTGGATCCCTCTGGGGCCAACGTCCTGACTTTC.

This rearrangement joins TRBV4-1 to TRBJ2-3; 11 bases match TRBD2. Germline lookup yields CDR1 MGHRA and CDR2 YSYEKL. With 2 bases clipped from V and 5 bases from J, the junction kept 9 bases outside the gene matches. CDR3 length equals 17 residues. The DNA of the CDR3 is TGCGCCAGCAGCCAACAACGACTAGCGGGGCCTAGAGATACGCAGTATTTT. Encoded protein: CASSQQRLAGPRDTQYF.

V and J are TRBV7-2 and TRBJ2-7; the match to TRBD1 covers 9 bases. The CDR3 runs to 15 residues. The germline V gene has CDR1 SGHTA and CDR2 FQGNSA. V lost 5 bases to trimming and J lost 3 bases; unmatched junction nucleotides: 8. The CDR3, as DNA: TGTGCCAGCAGCCAGTCATGGGGACAGGGCTACGAGCAGTACTTC. Amino acid sequence: CASSQSWGQGYEQYF.

This CDR3 is CASSSFSSGTNEQFF. Here the CDR3 DNA reads TGTGCCAGCAGCTCATTTTCTAGCGGGACCAATGAGCAGTTCTTC. The chain links TRBV7-3 to TRBJ2-1; 9 bases map to TRBD2. V dropped 4 bases and J dropped 6; count of bases not matched to a gene: 7. CDR1 is SGHTA and CDR2 is FQGTGA in the germline V gene. The CDR3 runs to 15 residues.

The V call is TRBV15, the J call TRBJ1-1; D gene uncertain. Trimming took off 0 bases at V and 11 bases at J, with 10 bases between the two ends. Germline V gene lookup returns CDR1 LNHNV and CDR2 YYDKDF (reference sequence). This CDR3 is built from 12 residues. The CDR3 coding sequence is TGTGCCACCAGCAGAGAGAGGGAGTGGGCTTTCTTT. As protein: CATSREREWAFF. The complete variable domain, with remaining parts taken from reference TRBV15 and TRBJ1-1, reads DAMVIQNPRYQVTQFGKPVTLSCSQTLNHNVMYWYQQKSSQAPKLLFHYYDKDFNNEADTPDNFQSRRPNTSFCFLDIRSPGLGDTAMYLCATSREREWAFFGQGTRLTVV.

This clone was seen a few times. The rearrangement links TRBV29-1 to TRBJ2-3, with unresolved D. This CDR3 has 10 amino acids. V lost 7 bases and J lost 6, with 8 bases in between. Per germline, CDR1 SQVTM and CDR2 ANQGSEA. The CDR3 here is CSGVVDTQYF. The CDR3 DNA reads as TGCAGCGGAGTAGTTGATACGCAGTATTTT.

The gene calls are TRBV29-1 and TRBJ2-4; D is unresolved. With 3 bases removed from V and 0 bases from J, the gap between germline ends came to 9 bases. Germline lookup yields CDR1 SQVTM and CDR2 ANQGSEA. The CDR3 extends over 14 amino acids. CDR3 DNA sequence: TGCAGCGTTGACTCCGGCCTAGCCAAAAACATTCAGTACTTC. Translated: CSVDSGLAKNIQYF.

This chain connects TRBV11-2 to TRBJ2-3; D is undetermined. Germline CDR1 and CDR2: SGHAT and FQNNGV. The CDR3 runs to 12 residues. Trimming took off 8 bases at V and 5 bases at J, with 11 bases between the two ends. The CDR3 DNA reads TGTGCCAGCGGCCGGTGGGAAGATACGCAGTATTTT. Protein product: CASGRWEDTQYF. Complete variable domain (other parts from reference TRBV11-2 and TRBJ2-3): EAGVAQSPRYKIIEKRQSVAFWCNPISGHATLYWYQQILGQGPKLLIQFQNNGVVDDSQLPKDRFSAERLKGVDSTLKIQPAKLEDSAVYLCASGRWEDTQYFGPGTRLTVL.

This clone was observed a handful of times. Other DNA sequences within the sample encode an identical CDR3. This chain connects TRBV29-1 to TRBJ1-1; perhaps TRBD1 as D (6 bases). Per the germline V gene, CDR1 is SQVTM and CDR2 is ANQGSEA. The CDR3 runs to 12 residues. V gave up 7 bases and J gave up 1 base, with 10 bases separating them. The DNA for the CDR3 is TGCAGCGCGGGACACACGAACACTGAAGCTTTCTTT. Protein sequence: CSAGHTNTEAFF.

This sequence joins TRBV30 and TRBJ1-6; no definite D call. The germline gives CDR1 GTSNPN, CDR2 SVGIG (reference sequence). The CDR3 is made up of 15 amino acids. Deletions cut 4 bases from V and 1 base from J, with 11 bases between. The CDR3 sequence is CAWKGVLSYNSPLHF. The CDR3 DNA reads as TGTGCCTGGAAGGGTGTGTTATCCTATAATTCACCCCTCCACTTT.

Comments on this clone: Different DNA sequences within this sample yield the same CDR3. The V call is TRBV5-1, the J call TRBJ2-3; TRBD2 aligns across 12 bases. V lost 0 bases and J lost 3; bases outside the gene matches: 2. The CDR3 spans 16 residues. Per the germline V gene, CDR1 is SGHRS and CDR2 is YFSETQ. CDR3 sequence (DNA): TGCGCCAGCAGCTTGGGGACTAGCGGGGTAACAGATACGCAGTATTTT. This translates into CASSLGTSGVTDTQYF.

This chain links TRBV6-5 with TRBJ1-2; D remains ambiguous. V lost 6 bases, J lost 4 bases, and 15 bases lay in between. The CDR3 extends over 14 amino acids. Germline V gives CDR1 MNHEY, CDR2 SVGAGI. DNA for the CDR3: TGTGCCAGCAGAGAAGGACGGCGGAGCTATGGCTACACCTTC. It translates to CASREGRRSYGYTF.

The genes are TRBV27 and TRBJ2-7; 11 bases match TRBD1. J was trimmed by 3 bases and V by 5 bases; bases with no gene match: 6. Looked up from germline, CDR1 is MNHEY and CDR2 is SMNVEV (reference sequence). The CDR3 is 15 residues long. CDR3 residues: CASSQEGTGGYEQYF. CDR3 DNA sequence: TGTGCCAGCAGTCAGGAGGGGACAGGGGGCTACGAGCAGTACTTC.

V gene TRBV29-1 combines with J gene TRBJ2-5; D remains ambiguous. Per the germline V gene, CDR1 is SQVTM and CDR2 is ANQGSEA. CDR3 length equals 11 residues. The CDR3 loop is CISREGETQYF. CDR3 DNA sequence: TGCATAAGTAGGGAAGGAGAGACCCAGTACTTC.

The J gene is TRBJ2-6, the V gene TRBV2; D gene ambiguous. There are 20 residues in the CDR3. Germline CDR1 and CDR2: SNHLY and FYNNEI. V was trimmed by 3 bases and J by 0 bases, leaving 21 bases between them. CDR3 nucleotides: TGTGCCAGCAGTGAGGTCCCGTCCAGGCCCTTAAGCTCTGGGGCCAACGTCCTGACTTTC. Encoded protein: CASSEVPSRPLSSGANVLTF.

The rearrangement links TRBV12-5 to TRBJ2-7, with 8 nucleotides matching TRBD2. CDR3 length equals 15 residues. The germline V gene encodes CDR1 LGHNT and CDR2 FRNRAP. Trimming removed 2 bases from V and 1 base from J; junction bases left unmatched: 4. This CDR3 is CASGLTPGGSYEQYF. In DNA, the CDR3 is TGTGCTAGTGGTTTGACCCCGGGGGGGTCCTACGAGCAGTACTTC.